Each of the 9 T cell receptor beta chains below was sequenced from the same sample in a study of T cell responses to AZD1222 COVID-19 vaccine. Using immunoSEQ multiplex PCR, the repertoire was profiled, and TCRdb retains in-frame clones only, with some absent. Among 150,000 to 160,000 clones listed, 90% were seen once. The sample here was peripheral blood, taken 28 days after the second AZD1222 dose. The receptors stem from an adult who received the AZD1222 COVID-19 vaccine.

V and J are TRBV29-1 and TRBJ2-3; D tentatively fits TRBD1 or TRBD2 (6 bases each). Germline V gene sequence: CDR1 SQVTM, CDR2 ANQGSEA. Trimming removed 2 bases from V and 5 bases from J, with 11 bases in between. CDR3 size: 13 residues. CDR3 amino acids: CSVERGAVDTQYF. The DNA for the CDR3 is TGCAGCGTTGAAAGGGGGGCGGTAGATACGCAGTATTTT.

This chain joins TRBV19 and TRBJ2-3; D gene uncertain. The CDR3 spans 12 residues. The ends were cut back, 1 base at V and 8 bases at J, with 7 bases in the middle. Germline V gives CDR1 LNHDA, CDR2 SQIVND (reference sequence). CDR3 loop: CASSIASGTQYF. DNA for the CDR3: TGTGCCAGTAGTATAGCTTCGGGTACGCAGTATTTT.

The chain employs TRBV19 and TRBJ2-1; 8 bases map to TRBD2. The V gene's germline CDR1 is LNHDA and CDR2 SQIVND (reference sequence). This CDR3 comprises 17 residues. With V trimmed by 1 base and J by 0 bases, 5 bases remained unmatched. The CDR3 sequence: CASSIVLSGSSYNEQFF. CDR3 coding DNA: TGTGCCAGTAGTATAGTACTGAGCGGGAGCTCCTACAATGAGCAGTTCTTC.

The chain has TRBV3-1 (or the pseudogene TRBV3-2) and TRBJ1-1, with TRBD1 as a possible D gene (6 bases). Germline V gene sequence: CDR1 LGHDT, CDR2 YNNKEL (reference sequence). Trimming shortened V by 1 base and J by 4 bases, and 7 bases separated the two germline ends. The CDR3 sequence is 13 residues long. This chain's CDR3 is CASSQAGATEAFF. The CDR3 coding sequence is TGTGCCAGCAGCCAAGCGGGGGCCACTGAAGCTTTCTTT.

The rearrangement links TRBV27 to TRBJ2-3, with 11 bases lining up with TRBD2. V lost 6 bases and J lost 2; bases outside the gene matches: 7. CDR3 length: 16 residues. Germline-derived CDR1 and CDR2 are MNHEY and SMNVEV (reference sequence). The CDR3 reads CASRLAGAPITDTQYF. The CDR3 DNA sequence: TGTGCCAGCAGACTAGCGGGGGCCCCAATCACAGATACGCAGTATTTT.

The V call is TRBV6-1, the J call TRBJ2-3; D is unclear. V was trimmed by 2 bases and J by 3 bases, leaving 15 bases between them. This CDR3 is 16 amino acids long. The germline gives CDR1 MNHNS, CDR2 SASEGT. The CDR3 sequence is CASSELPSLGTDTQYF. DNA for the CDR3: TGTGCCAGCAGTGAACTTCCTTCCTTGGGAACAGATACGCAGTATTTT.

The chain combines TRBV2 with TRBJ1-5; D unclear. This CDR3 comprises 14 residues. Germline-derived CDR1 and CDR2 are SNHLY and FYNNEI. Trimming left V 6 bases short and J 6 bases short, with 15 bases between. CDR3 region: CASSDTLRVQPQHF. Written as DNA, the CDR3 is TGTGCCAGCAGCGATACCCTAAGGGTTCAGCCCCAGCATTTT.

This clone showed up just a few times. The chain employs TRBV11-2 and TRBJ2-3; tentatively, D is TRBD2 (5 bases). Germline V gene lookup returns CDR1 SGHAT and CDR2 FQNNGV. V gave up 4 bases and J gave up 0 bases, with 11 bases separating them. CDR3 length equals 15 residues. In DNA form, the CDR3 reads TGTGCCAGCAGCTCACTAGGTACTAGCACAGATACGCAGTATTTT. This sequence encodes CASSSLGTSTDTQYF. Filled out from reference TRBV11-2 and TRBJ2-3, the complete variable domain reads EAGVAQSPRYKIIEKRQSVAFWCNPISGHATLYWYQQILGQGPKLLIQFQNNGVVDDSQLPKDRFSAERLKGVDSTLKIQPAKLEDSAVYLCASSSLGTSTDTQYFGPGTRLTVL.

J is TRBJ1-5 and V is TRBV5-6; 7 bases agree with TRBD1. This CDR3 contains 14 residues. The germline CDR1 and CDR2 sequences are SGHDT and YYEEEE. The trim removed 4 bases at V and 4 bases at J, leaving 5 bases unmatched. The CDR3, as DNA: TGTGCCAGCAGCGTCCAGGGGGGGAATCAGCCCCAGCATTTT. Protein sequence: CASSVQGGNQPQHF.